The 14 T cell receptor beta chains in this list originate from one sample, sequenced in a study of T cell repertoires in cytomegalovirus infection. TCRdb called the reads again in MiXCR, with one record for every CDR3 protein. This sample carries 560,000 or so distinct CDR3 sequences, 15% to 20% of them seen once, and the ten largest clones take about 24%. Input material: CD8+ T cells from PBMCs. The source is a human donor in good health (CMV status not recorded). Some clones in this sample may be carry-over from other donors' samples.

This clonotype occurred a few times. The J gene is TRBJ2-3, the V gene TRBV27; 10 positions match TRBD2. J lost 5 bases, V lost 5 bases, and 4 bases had no gene match. The CDR3 runs 14 residues. In germline, CDR1 is MNHEY, CDR2 SMNVEV (reference sequence). The CDR3 here is CASSLAGARDTQYF. Here the CDR3 DNA reads TGTGCCAGCAGTCTAGCGGGGGCTCGAGATACGCAGTATTTT.

At least ten counts were recorded for this clonotype. The gene calls are TRBV7-8 and TRBJ1-4; 9 positions match TRBD1. Germline CDR1 reads SGHVS; CDR2 reads FQNEAQ. CDR3 length equals 16 residues. The junction had 7 bases not matched to a gene; V was cut back by 2 bases and J by 6 bases. CDR3 residues: CASSLKTDRGHEKLFF. CDR3 in DNA: TGTGCCAGCAGCTTAAAAACGGACAGGGGTCATGAAAAACTGTTTTTT.

At least ten counts were recorded for this clonotype. The chain links TRBV12-3 or TRBV12-4 to TRBJ2-7; 9 nucleotides agree with TRBD1. This CDR3 comprises 15 residues. J lost 0 bases, V lost 4 bases, and 4 bases had no gene match. The CDR3 DNA is TGTGCCAGCAGTTCCCGACAGGGGGTCTCCTACGAGCAGTACTTC. This encodes CASSSRQGVSYEQYF.

The chain carries TRBV3-1 and TRBJ2-5, with TRBD2 matching 14 bases. The junction had 14 bases not matched to a gene; V was cut back by 4 bases and J by 4 bases. Germline CDR1 reads LGHDT; CDR2 reads YNNKEL (reference sequence). The CDR3 spans 19 residues. The CDR3 region has the DNA TGTGCCAGCAGCCCGGGGACTAGCGGGAGTGGAAAGACCACAGAGACCCAGTACTTC. It codes for CASSPGTSGSGKTTETQYF.

This clonotype came up many times. This sequence joins TRBV7-6 and TRBJ2-2; the D gene is possibly TRBD1 (5 bases). Germline assignment: CDR1 SGHVS and CDR2 FNYEAQ. This CDR3 is built from 14 residues. V was pared by 4 bases and J by 3 bases, with 9 bases between. CDR3 sequence reads: CASSSAGHTGELFF. CDR3 DNA sequence: TGTGCCAGCAGCTCGGCAGGGCACACCGGGGAGCTGTTTTTT.

As concerns this clonotype: This may come from a read error, since a much larger clone is one base off. This chain links TRBV11-1 with TRBJ1-1, with a possible D match to TRBD1 (6 bases). The germline gives CDR1 SGHAT, CDR2 FQDESV (reference sequence). V lost 4 bases to trimming and J lost 4 bases, with 10 bases between them. This CDR3 has 13 amino acids. The CDR3 is CASSYGQLTEAFF. CDR3 nucleotide sequence: TGTGCCAGCAGCTACGGACAGCTCACTGAAGCTTTCTTT.

This clonotype occurred many times. The rearrangement joins TRBV7-9 to TRBJ2-7; D is undetermined. CDR3 length: 13 residues. V was trimmed by 5 bases and J by 4 bases, leaving 12 bases between them. CDR1 SEHNR and CDR2 FQNEAQ come from the germline V gene (reference sequence). DNA for the CDR3: TGTGCCAGCAGCCTCGTAATGGATTACGAGCAGTACTTC. It yields the protein CASSLVMDYEQYF. Filled out from reference TRBV7-9 and TRBJ2-7, the complete variable domain reads DTGVSQNPRHKITKRGQNVTFRCDPISEHNRLYWYRQTLGQGPEFLTYFQNEAQLEKSRLLSDRFSAERPKGSFSTLEIQRTEQGDSAMYLCASSLVMDYEQYFGPGTRLTVT.

This clonotype was seen repeatedly, ten times or more. The rearrangement links TRBV28 to TRBJ1-1; D is possibly TRBD1 (5 bases). In germline, CDR1 is MDHEN, CDR2 SYDVKM. Deletions cut 7 bases from V and 2 bases from J, with 23 bases between. CDR3 length: 17 amino acids. As DNA, the CDR3 is TGTGCCAGCACCGTCCTGGGGGGACTAGGGGAAAACACTGAAGCTTTCTTT. It specifies CASTVLGGLGENTEAFF.

The chain uses TRBV11-2 and TRBJ2-7, with a weak D call TRBD1 (6 bases). CDR3 length: 14 residues. Trimming pared 4 bases from V and 7 bases from J, leaving 17 bases between. CDR1 and CDR2 (germline): SGHAT, FQNNGV. The CDR3 bases are TGTGCCAGCAGCTCGGACAGTCAGCGGTGGGAGCAGTACTTC. Protein: CASSSDSQRWEQYF.

The chain recombines TRBV9 with TRBJ1-5; D is unclear. Looked up from germline, CDR1 is SGDLS and CDR2 is YYNGEE. Trimming shortened V by 0 bases and J by 2 bases, and 6 bases separated the two germline ends. The CDR3 covers 14 residues. The CDR3 sequence is CASSVGNRNQPQHF. As DNA, the CDR3 is TGTGCCAGCAGCGTAGGTAACCGCAATCAGCCCCAGCATTTT.

This clonotype was detected many times. CDR3 nucleotide sequence: TGTGCCAGCAGTTACAGGGGGAACAATGAGCAGTTCTTC. Encoded protein: CASSYRGNNEQFF. V usage is TRBV28 and J usage is TRBJ2-1; 8 bases agree with TRBD1. This CDR3 spans 13 amino acids. Germline V gene sequence: CDR1 MDHEN, CDR2 SYDVKM. The V gene end was trimmed by 4 bases and the J gene end by 5 bases; junction bases not matched to a gene: 1.

As to this clonotype: The conserved final phenylalanine or tryptophan is absent from the CDR3, which likely points to a read error. The chain uses TRBV29-1 and TRBJ2-1; possible D gene TRBD1, 6 bases. This CDR3 is built from 16 residues. The germline V gene has CDR1 SQVTM and CDR2 ANQGSEA. V lost 4 bases and J 0 bases, leaving 16 bases between the germline ends. The CDR3 here is CSVVGASLSSYNEQFL. The CDR3 DNA is TGCAGCGTTGTGGGGGCCAGCTTGAGCTCCTACAATGAGCAGTTCTTA.

The chain links TRBV27 to TRBJ2-3, with 10 bases lining up with TRBD2. Germline V lookup: CDR1 MNHEY, CDR2 SMNVEV (reference sequence). V lost 2 bases and J lost 2; bases outside the gene matches: 7. This CDR3 spans 17 amino acids. The CDR3 nucleotides are TGTGCCAGCAGTTTAGGAAGTAGCGGGGGGTTCACAGATACGCAGTATTTT. It is translated as CASSLGSSGGFTDTQYF.

This chain joins TRBV9 and TRBJ2-7, with D tentatively TRBD1 (6 bases). Trimming pared 4 bases from V and 6 bases from J, leaving 11 bases between. Germline CDR1 SGDLS, CDR2 YYNGEE. This CDR3 has 12 residues. The CDR3 DNA reads as TGTGCCAGCAGCTCGGACAGCGTCGAGCAGTACTTC. It specifies CASSSDSVEQYF.